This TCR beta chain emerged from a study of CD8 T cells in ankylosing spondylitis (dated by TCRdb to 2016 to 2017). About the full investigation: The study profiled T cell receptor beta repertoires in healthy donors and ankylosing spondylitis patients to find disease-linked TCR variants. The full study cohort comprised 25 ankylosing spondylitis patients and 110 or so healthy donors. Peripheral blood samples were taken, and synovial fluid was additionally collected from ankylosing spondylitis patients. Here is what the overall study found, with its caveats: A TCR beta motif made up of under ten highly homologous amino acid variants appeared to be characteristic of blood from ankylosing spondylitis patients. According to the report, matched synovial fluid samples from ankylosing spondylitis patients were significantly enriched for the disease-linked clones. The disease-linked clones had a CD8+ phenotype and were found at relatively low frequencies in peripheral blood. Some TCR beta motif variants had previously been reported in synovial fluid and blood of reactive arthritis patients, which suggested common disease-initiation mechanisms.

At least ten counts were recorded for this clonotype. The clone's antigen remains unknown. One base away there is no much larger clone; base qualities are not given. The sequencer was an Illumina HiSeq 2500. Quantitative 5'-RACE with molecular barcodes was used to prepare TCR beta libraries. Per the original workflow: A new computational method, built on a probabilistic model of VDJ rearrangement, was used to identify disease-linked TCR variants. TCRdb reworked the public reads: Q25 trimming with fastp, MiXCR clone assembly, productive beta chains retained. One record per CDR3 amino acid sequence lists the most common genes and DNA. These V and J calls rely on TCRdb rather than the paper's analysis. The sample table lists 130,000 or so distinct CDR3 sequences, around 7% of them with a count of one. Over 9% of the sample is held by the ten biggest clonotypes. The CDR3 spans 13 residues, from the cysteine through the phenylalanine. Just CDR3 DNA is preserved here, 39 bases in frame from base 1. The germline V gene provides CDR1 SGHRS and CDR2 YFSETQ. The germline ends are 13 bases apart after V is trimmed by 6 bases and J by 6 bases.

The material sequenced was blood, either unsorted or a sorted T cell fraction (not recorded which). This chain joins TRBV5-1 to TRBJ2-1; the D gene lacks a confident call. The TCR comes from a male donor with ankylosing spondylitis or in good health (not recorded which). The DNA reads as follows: TGCGCCAGCAATCTTGGACCGCTCAATGAGCAGTTCTTC. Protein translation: CASNLGPLNEQFF.